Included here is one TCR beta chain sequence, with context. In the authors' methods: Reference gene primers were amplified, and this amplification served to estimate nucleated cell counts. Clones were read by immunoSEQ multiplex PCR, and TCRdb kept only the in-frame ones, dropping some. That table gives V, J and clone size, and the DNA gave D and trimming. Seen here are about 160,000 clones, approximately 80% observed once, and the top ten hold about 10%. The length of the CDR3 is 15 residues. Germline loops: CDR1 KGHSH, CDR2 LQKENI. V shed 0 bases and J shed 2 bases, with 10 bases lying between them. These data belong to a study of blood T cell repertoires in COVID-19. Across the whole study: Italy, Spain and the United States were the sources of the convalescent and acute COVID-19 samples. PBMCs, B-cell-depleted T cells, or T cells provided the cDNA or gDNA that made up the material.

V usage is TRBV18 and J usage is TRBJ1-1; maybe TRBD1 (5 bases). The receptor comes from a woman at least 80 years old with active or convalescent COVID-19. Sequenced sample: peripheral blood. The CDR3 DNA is TGTGCCAGCTCACCACCGGGGGGGAGAAACACTGAAGCTTTCTTT. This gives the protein CASSPPGGRNTEAFF.